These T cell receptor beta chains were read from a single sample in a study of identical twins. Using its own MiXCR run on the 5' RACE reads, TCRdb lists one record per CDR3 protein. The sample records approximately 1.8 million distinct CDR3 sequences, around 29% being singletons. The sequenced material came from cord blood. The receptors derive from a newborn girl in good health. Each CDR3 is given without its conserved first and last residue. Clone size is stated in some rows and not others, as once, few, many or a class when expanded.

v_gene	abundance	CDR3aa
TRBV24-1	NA	AASDNDNSGANVLT
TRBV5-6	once	ASGSLAPGDTQY
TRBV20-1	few	SARAARVGGYT
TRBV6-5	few	ASRVRSTDTQY
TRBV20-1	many	SARGGGVTYNEQF
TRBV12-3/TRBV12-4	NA	ASSPTGTSGSSEQY
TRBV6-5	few	ATWTDHYEQY
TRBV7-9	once	ASSWGPTGETQY
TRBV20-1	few	SAPRGYAYEQY
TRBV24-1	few	ATSPGQVNQPQH
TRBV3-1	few	ASSQVSTRRTQETQY
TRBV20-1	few	RAKTSGESYNEQF
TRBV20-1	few	SARRGRIVPYEQY
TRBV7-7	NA	ASSLAGESETQY
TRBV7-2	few	ASSSDHRRNYGYT
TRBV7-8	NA	ASNPDRAPLNTEAF
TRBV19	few	ASRKTPGQGWYEQY
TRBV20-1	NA	NARDPGEPYNSPLH
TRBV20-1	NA	SARVGLAGFGYEQY
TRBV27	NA	ASSSRGRITEAF
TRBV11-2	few	ASHAGNQYEQY
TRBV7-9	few	ASSSASGMDTQY
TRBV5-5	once	ASSHSGRGRDEQF
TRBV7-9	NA	ASSITGRAWEQY
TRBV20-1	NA	SASLGRLNHNGQF
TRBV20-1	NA	SALTVSTDTQY
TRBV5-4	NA	ASSRPGQGITYNEQY
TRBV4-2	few	ASSPRGSSQNIQY
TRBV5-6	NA	ASSAAAGVYYGYT
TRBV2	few	ASPDRVTYTQY
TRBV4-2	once	ASSQDPGGTYNEQY
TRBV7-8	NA	ASSPRLAGREYNEQY
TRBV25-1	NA	ASSGGTNSYEQY
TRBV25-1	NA	ASSDAVLAGQESQY
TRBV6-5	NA	ASSHGTAQETQY
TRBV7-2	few	ASSSFGTVKETQY
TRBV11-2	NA	AGSLGSYNSPLH
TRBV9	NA	ASSAPPKGYT
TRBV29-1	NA	SVEVSTGKAF
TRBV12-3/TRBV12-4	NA	ASSLKRLGTGLYGYT
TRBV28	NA	ASRISGTLGNEQF
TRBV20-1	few	SARDPSRNEQF
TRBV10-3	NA	AISETGVRQPQH
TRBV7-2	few	ASSLVFSSGEDEYEQY
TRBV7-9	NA	ASIIGGPSGNYGYT
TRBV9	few	ASRTTGDTQY
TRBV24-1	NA	ATSDFLGGTDTQY
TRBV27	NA	ASSLAQRPYEQY
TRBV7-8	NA	ASSLALGSGYQETQF